This T cell receptor (beta chain) was sequenced for a study of cytotoxic CD8 clonotypes in ibrutinib-treated CLL. The wider study: Partial response was seen in approximately 24 patients and complete response in 2; after median about 70 months, about 14 stayed remitted, about 12 progressed. Findings and caveats of the study: Clonality went up at ibrutinib response and then declined back toward baseline at progression.

Repertoires were generated with immunoSEQ multiplex PCR, while TCRdb's copy carries only in-frame clones and drops some. The table shows 100,000 to 150,000 clones, with approximately 85% occurring only once. Concerning this clone: As yet, its antigen is unknown.

The V end lost 3 bases, the J end lost 3 bases, and 10 bases lay between the germline ends. The CDR3 spans 14 residues. Germline V gene sequence: CDR1 LNHDA, CDR2 SQIVND (reference sequence). The V call is TRBV19, the J call TRBJ2-3; D gene ambiguous. The TCR sequence derives from a human donor with chronic lymphocytic leukemia. The source was PBMCs, collected after 24 months of ibrutinib treatment. Here the CDR3 DNA reads TGTGCCAGTAGTATCTCAGCTGCAACAGATACGCAGTATTTT. It specifies CASSISAATDTQYF.